This entry lists 26 T cell receptor beta chains sequenced from one sample in a study of blood T cells in healthy people across ages. Primed by a sample-barcoded 5' primer and a J-beta primer mix, a second PCR proceeded for 7 to 11 cycles. One entry per CDR3 protein, called by TCRdb with MiXCR from the 5' RACE reads. The table lists around 820,000 distinct CDR3 sequences, approximately 25% of them singletons. These sequences were also reported in another study, on T cells of mothers and their children.

Specimen: blood. The source of these receptors is a boy aged 5-17 years in good health.

This clonotype was seen only a few times. The chain uses TRBV4-3 and TRBJ2-5; TRBD1 matches 8 bases. This CDR3 has 15 residues. Trimming removed 2 bases from V and 5 bases from J; junction bases left unmatched: 7. From germline, CDR1 is LGHNA and CDR2 YSLEER. The CDR3 here is CASSQYSRGLETQYF. As DNA, the CDR3 is TGCGCCAGCAGCCAATACAGCAGGGGGCTGGAGACCCAGTACTTC.

This sequence joins TRBV12-3 or TRBV12-4 and TRBJ2-7, with TRBD1 matching 7 bases. The length of the CDR3 is 13 residues. After removal of 7 bases from V and 5 bases from J, the junction contained 8 bases not matched to a gene. CDR3 sequence reads: CASTPTGSHEQYF. CDR3 DNA: TGTGCCAGCACGCCGACAGGGAGCCACGAGCAGTACTTC.

V usage is TRBV6-6 and J usage is TRBJ2-6, with 7 bases aligning to TRBD1. The CDR3 spans 15 residues. After removal of 2 bases from V and 3 bases from J, the junction contained 1 base not matched to a gene. Germline V lookup: CDR1 MNHNY, CDR2 SVGAGI (reference sequence). This chain's CDR3 is CASSYQGVGANVLTF. In nucleotides, the CDR3 is TGTGCCAGCAGTTACCAGGGGGTTGGGGCCAACGTCCTGACTTTC.

The chain combines TRBV20-1 with TRBJ1-4; no firm D call. The CDR3 runs to 15 residues. The V end was cut by 0 bases, the J end by 8 bases, with 16 bases between. Germline V CDR1 and CDR2: DFQATT, SNEGSKA (reference sequence). The CDR3 protein is CSARDPSTSGEKLFF. The CDR3 nucleotides read TGCAGTGCTAGAGATCCGTCAACTAGCGGGGAAAAACTGTTTTTT.

The chain carries TRBV6-1 and TRBJ2-1; 10 nucleotides agree with TRBD2. Trimming at V came to 2 bases and at J to 5 bases, leaving 6 bases not matched to a gene. The length of the CDR3 is 16 residues. Germline-derived CDR1 and CDR2 are MNHNS and SASEGT. The CDR3 region is CASSESVTSGHNEQFF. The CDR3 DNA reads as TGTGCCAGCAGTGAATCTGTGACTAGCGGGCACAATGAGCAGTTCTTC.

This clonotype turned up a few times. The CDR3: CASSYGGGAYQETQYF. The CDR3 DNA reads TGTGCCAGCAGTTACGGTGGCGGGGCCTACCAAGAGACCCAGTACTTC. The rearrangement uses TRBV6-5 and TRBJ2-5, with a tentative D call TRBD2 (6 bases). Germline assignment: CDR1 MNHEY and CDR2 SVGAGI. CDR3 size: 16 residues. V was shortened by 2 bases and J by 0 bases, with 13 bases between the two germline ends.

The V gene is TRBV27, the J gene TRBJ1-1; D possibly corresponds to TRBD1 (5 bases). V lost 3 bases and J 5 bases, leaving 16 bases between the germline ends. The CDR3 loop spans 15 amino acids. CDR1 and CDR2 (germline): MNHEY, SMNVEV (reference sequence). The CDR3: CASSFFGSRGTEAFF. The CDR3 nucleotides read TGTGCCAGCAGTTTTTTCGGTAGTCGGGGGACTGAAGCTTTCTTT.

This clonotype was detected a few times. The chain has TRBV6-2 or TRBV6-3 and TRBJ2-3; 10 bases line up with TRBD1. There are 13 residues in the CDR3. Per germline, CDR1 MNHEY and CDR2 SVGEGT. V dropped 8 bases and J dropped 4; count of bases not matched to a gene: 3. CDR3 bases: TGTGCCAGCGGACAGGGGGTGGCAGATACGCAGTATTTT. It yields the protein CASGQGVADTQYF.

This clonotype was seen a handful of times. CDR3 DNA: TGTGCCAGCAGCTTAATGGGGGCGGGTACCAAAGAGACCCAGTACTTC. Amino acids: CASSLMGAGTKETQYF. This rearrangement joins TRBV7-2 to TRBJ2-5; tentative D call: TRBD1 (6 bases). The CDR3 length is 16 residues. Trimming removed 2 bases at V and 3 bases at J, with 16 bases between. Looked up from germline, CDR1 is SGHTA and CDR2 is FQGNSA.

This rearrangement joins TRBV25-1 to TRBJ1-2; a possible D gene is TRBD1 (5 bases). Germline V gene lookup returns CDR1 MGHDK and CDR2 SYGVNS. V was cut by 1 base and J by 4 bases, with 10 bases left in between. This CDR3 is 14 amino acids long. The CDR3 protein is CASSEFQGVYGYTF. The CDR3 DNA reads TGTGCCAGCAGTGAATTTCAGGGCGTCTATGGCTACACCTTC.

This clonotype was counted only a few times. The chain is built from TRBV5-1 and TRBJ2-5, with 9 nucleotides matching TRBD2. V lost 4 bases to trimming and J lost 4 bases; unmatched junction nucleotides: 11. The CDR3 has 16 amino acids. Germline loops: CDR1 SGHRS, CDR2 YFSETQ. The CDR3 here is CASSQPGLATAETQYF. The CDR3 DNA reads as TGCGCCAGCAGCCAGCCGGGACTAGCCACCGCAGAGACCCAGTACTTC. The complete variable domain, with remaining parts taken from reference TRBV5-1 and TRBJ2-5, reads KAGVTQTPRYLIKTRGQQVTLSCSPISGHRSVSWYQQTPGQGLQFLFEYFSETQRNKGNFPGRFSGRQFSNSRSEMNVSTLELGDSALYLCASSQPGLATAETQYFGPGTRLLVL.

The chain uses TRBV28 and TRBJ2-1; D gene unclear. The CDR3 has 13 residues. CDR1 and CDR2 from the germline V gene are MDHEN and SYDVKM. With 6 bases removed from V and 4 bases from J, the gap between germline ends came to 10 bases. The CDR3 sequence: CASRLDRYNEQFF. In nucleotides, the CDR3 is TGTGCCAGCAGGCTGGACCGATACAATGAGCAGTTCTTC.

This clonotype showed up just a few times. In DNA form, the CDR3 reads TGCGCCAGCGACCATCCTAGCTCGGCGCGGGGGTCCTACGAGCAGTACTTC. Translated, it gives CASDHPSSARGSYEQYF. The chain has TRBV23-1 and TRBJ2-5; 7 positions match TRBD2. The end of the DNA aligns better with TRBJ2-7, so the J call may be wrong. TRBV23-1 falls under the ORF class, with uncertain function. The CDR3 is 17 residues long.

This clonotype was seen a few times. V and J are TRBV7-6 and TRBJ2-7; D remains ambiguous. Germline-derived CDR1 and CDR2 are SGHVS and FNYEAQ. There are 14 residues in the CDR3. Trimming stripped 2 bases from V and 5 bases from J, with 13 bases between. CDR3 in amino acids: CASSLIVDGHEQYF. CDR3 sequence (DNA): TGTGCCAGCAGCTTAATAGTGGATGGCCACGAGCAGTACTTC.

The chain employs TRBV4-1 and TRBJ2-7; 7 bases map to TRBD1. Trimming at V came to 2 bases and at J to 3 bases, leaving 7 bases not matched to a gene. This CDR3 spans 15 amino acids. In germline, CDR1 is MGHRA, CDR2 YSYEKL. The CDR3, as DNA: TGCGCCAGCAGCCAAAATATCAGGGGGAACTACGAGCAGTACTTC. Encoded protein: CASSQNIRGNYEQYF.

The gene calls are TRBV10-3 and TRBJ2-3, with D maybe TRBD1 (5 bases). V was cut by 3 bases and J by 5 bases, with 9 bases left in between. The germline CDR1 and CDR2 sequences are ENHRY and SYGVKD. This CDR3 is built from 13 residues. CDR3 in amino acids: CAISEGVRDTQYF. CDR3 sequence (DNA): TGTGCCATCAGTGAAGGGGTACGAGATACGCAGTATTTT.

This chain connects TRBV7-9 to TRBJ2-5; 7 bases map to TRBD2. After removal of 6 bases from V and 5 bases from J, the junction contained 18 bases not matched to a gene. The CDR3 length is 17 residues. CDR1 SEHNR and CDR2 FQNEAQ come from the germline V gene (reference sequence). The CDR3: CASRKASGGLVGETQYF. CDR3 bases: TGTGCCAGCAGAAAAGCTAGCGGAGGTCTGGTAGGGGAGACCCAGTACTTC.

The chain recombines TRBV6-6 with TRBJ2-7; TRBD1 aligns across 7 bases. The CDR3 runs to 14 residues. Germline V CDR1 and CDR2: MNHNY, SVGAGI (reference sequence). The V gene end was trimmed by 2 bases and the J gene end by 5 bases; junction bases not matched to a gene: 6. CDR3 loop: CASSYADRSHEQYF. The CDR3 bases are TGTGCCAGCAGTTACGCGGACAGGTCTCACGAGCAGTACTTC.

A remark on this clonotype: Mismatch with germline at one junction end may stem from a read error. The rearrangement uses TRBV7-8 and TRBJ2-5; D call uncertain. The CDR3 loop spans 15 amino acids. Germline lookup yields CDR1 SGHVS and CDR2 FQNEAQ. The CDR3, as DNA: TGTGCCAGCAGCCCCTCGGAACTAAAACAAGAGACCCCGTACTTC. Encoded protein: CASSPSELKQETPYF.

The rearrangement joins TRBV6-6 to TRBJ1-1, with 7 bases fitting TRBD1. The CDR3 totals 13 residues. J lost 8 bases, V lost 2 bases, and 5 bases had no gene match. Germline CDR1 is MNHNY and CDR2 is SVGAGI (reference sequence). The DNA of the CDR3 is TGTGCCAGCAGTTACCACGACAGGGAAGAAGCTTTCTTT. It encodes CASSYHDREEAFF.

This sequence joins TRBV29-1 and TRBJ1-4; 8 nucleotides align to TRBD1. The CDR3 has 14 amino acids. Trimming took 5 bases from V and 4 from J; bases not matched to a gene: 6. Germline V CDR1 and CDR2: SQVTM, ANQGSEA. CDR3 sequence reads: CSVTQGADNEKLFF. The DNA for the CDR3 is TGCAGCGTTACTCAGGGGGCGGATAATGAAAAACTGTTTTTT.

The gene calls are TRBV5-1 and TRBJ2-4, with 9 bases that match TRBD1. The CDR3 covers 16 residues. V lost 5 bases and J lost 3; bases outside the gene matches: 9. CDR1 and CDR2 (germline): SGHRS, YFSETQ. CDR3 nucleotide sequence: TGCGCCAGCAGTTTTACAGGGGGCCAAAGCAAAAACATTCAGTACTTC. Residues: CASSFTGGQSKNIQYF.

Concerning this clonotype: One base away lies a much larger clone, so this may be a sequencing read error. J is TRBJ2-3 and V is TRBV5-1, with D unresolved. The CDR3 runs 14 residues. Looked up from germline, CDR1 is SGHRS and CDR2 is YFSETQ. The CDR3 protein is CAGSPIVYGDTQYF. As DNA, the CDR3 is TGCGCCGGCAGCCCAATCGTGTATGGAGATACGCAGTATTTT.

The chain is built from TRBV10-3 and TRBJ2-5; D is unresolved. CDR3 length: 13 amino acids. V dropped 6 bases and J dropped 0 bases, with 8 bases sitting between them. Germline CDR1 reads ENHRY; CDR2 reads SYGVKD. In DNA form, the CDR3 reads TGTGCCATCAGAGGGCAGGACCAAGAGACCCAGTACTTC. As protein: CAIRGQDQETQYF.

This clonotype was observed a handful of times. The chain uses TRBV30 and TRBJ1-6, with D unclear. V lost 4 bases, J lost 8 bases, and 12 bases lay in between. This CDR3 spans 13 amino acids. Germline V gives CDR1 GTSNPN, CDR2 SVGIG (reference sequence). CDR3 bases: TGTGCCTGGAATAAGGCTATCGATTCACCCCTCCACTTT. It translates to CAWNKAIDSPLHF.

In this sample, this clonotype turned up a few times. The chain links TRBV4-3 to TRBJ2-1; 8 bases map to TRBD2. The V gene end was trimmed by 2 bases and the J gene end by 0 bases; junction bases not matched to a gene: 6. CDR3 length equals 17 residues. CDR1 and CDR2 (germline): LGHNA, YSLEER. The chain's CDR3 is CASSQFRGGLSYNEQFF. The CDR3 region has the DNA TGCGCCAGCAGCCAATTCCGGGGGGGCCTCTCCTACAATGAGCAGTTCTTC.